The T cell receptor beta chain described here comes from a study of T cells after yellow fever vaccination. General study results and limits: The booster saw the reappearance of most primary-vaccination clones (approximately 97% CD4, roughly 87% CD8).

The 5'RACE template-switching step produced TCR cDNA and added a universal primer site and UMIs. In TCRdb, the 5' RACE reads were re-called with MiXCR into one record per CDR3 protein. The repertoire holds about 320,000 distinct CDR3 sequences, with about 4.5% as singletons. The table lists this clonotype with a few counts. The antigen is undetermined. The sequence was collected from a young man who received the YFV17D yellow fever vaccine. The starting material was PBMCs, obtained 15 days after the yellow fever booster vaccination.

The CDR3 DNA reads TGTGCCAGCAGTTACTCGAGCCAGAGCAATCAGCCCCAGCATTTT. Translated: CASSYSSQSNQPQHF. The chain uses TRBV6-5 and TRBJ1-5; D ambiguous. V was trimmed by 0 bases and J by 1 base, leaving 7 bases between them. The CDR3 runs 15 residues. Per germline, CDR1 MNHEY and CDR2 SVGAGI.